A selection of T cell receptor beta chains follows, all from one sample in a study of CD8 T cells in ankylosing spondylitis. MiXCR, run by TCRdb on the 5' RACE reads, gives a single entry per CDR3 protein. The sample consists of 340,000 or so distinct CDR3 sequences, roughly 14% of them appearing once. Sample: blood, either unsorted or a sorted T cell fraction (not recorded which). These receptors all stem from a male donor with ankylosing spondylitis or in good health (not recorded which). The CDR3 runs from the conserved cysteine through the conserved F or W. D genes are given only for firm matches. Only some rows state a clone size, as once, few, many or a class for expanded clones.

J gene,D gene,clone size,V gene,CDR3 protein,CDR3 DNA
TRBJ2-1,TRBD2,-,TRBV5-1,CASSLISGQYNEQFF,TGCGCCAGCAGCTTGATTAGCGGGCAATACAATGAGCAGTTCTTC
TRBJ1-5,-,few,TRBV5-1,CASSADSSNQPQHF,TGCGCCAGCAGCGCGGACAGTAGCAATCAGCCCCAGCATTTT
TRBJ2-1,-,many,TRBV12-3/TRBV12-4,CASSPVGKYNEQFF,TGTGCCAGCAGCCCGGTCGGGAAGTACAATGAGCAGTTCTTC
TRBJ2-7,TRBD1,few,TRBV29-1,CSVEDRGRYEQYF,TGCAGCGTCGAAGACAGGGGGCGTTACGAGCAGTACTTC
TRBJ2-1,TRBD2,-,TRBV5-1,CASSPRGGAKGNDQFF,TGCGCCAGCAGCCCCCGCGGGGGGGCCAAGGGCAATGATCAGTTCTTC
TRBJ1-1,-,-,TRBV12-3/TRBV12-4,CASSAHWGGYNLHTEAFF,TGTGCCAGCAGTGCGCACTGGGGTGGATACAATCTTCACACTGAAGCTTTCTTT
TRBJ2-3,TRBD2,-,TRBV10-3,CAISESLAGAPDTQYF,TGTGCCATCAGTGAGTCACTAGCGGGCGCCCCAGATACGCAGTATTTT
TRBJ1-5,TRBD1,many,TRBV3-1,CASSQDHPGTAYQPQHF,TGTGCCAGCAGCCAAGATCATCCCGGGACAGCTTACCAGCCCCAGCATTTT
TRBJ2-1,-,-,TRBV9,CASSVGGAANEQFF,TGTGCCAGCAGCGTAGGGGGCGCAGCCAATGAGCAGTTCTTC
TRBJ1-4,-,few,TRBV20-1,CSARAGVNEKLFF,TGCAGTGCTAGGGCCGGGGTTAATGAAAAACTGTTTTTT
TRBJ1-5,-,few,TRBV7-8,CASSPPGGPWNQPQHF,TGTGCCAGCAGCCCCCCCGGGGGCCCCTGGAATCAGCCCCAGCATTTT
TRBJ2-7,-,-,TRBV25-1,CASSEYSGQSYEQYF,TGTGCCAGCAGTGAATATTCAGGTCAGTCCTACGAGCAGTACTTC
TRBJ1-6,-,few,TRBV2,CASMGEYNSPLHF,TGTGCCAGCATGGGGGAATATAATTCACCCCTCCACTTT
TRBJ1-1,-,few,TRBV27,CASTARGGDTEAFF,TGTGCCAGCACCGCCCGGGGGGGCGACACTGAAGCTTTCTTT
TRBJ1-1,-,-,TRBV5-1,CASSPRGGVRTEAFF,TGCGCCAGCAGCCCCCGAGGGGGGGTAAGGACTGAAGCTTTCTTT
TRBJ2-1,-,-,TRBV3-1,CASSQDYEVFTDEQFF,TGTGCCAGCAGCCAAGATTATGAGGTTTTTACCGATGAGCAGTTCTTC
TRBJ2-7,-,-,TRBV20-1,CSARDSGWSGSPYEQYF,TGCAGTGCTAGAGATTCCGGCTGGTCAGGGAGTCCCTACGAGCAGTACTTC
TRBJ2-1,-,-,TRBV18,CASSPGTEVSEQFF,TGTGCCAGCTCACCCGGGACCGAAGTGAGTGAGCAGTTCTTC
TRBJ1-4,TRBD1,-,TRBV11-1,CASSPGQNNEKLFF,TGTGCCAGCAGCCCGGGACAGAATAATGAAAAACTGTTTTTT
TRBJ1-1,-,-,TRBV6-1,CASSVKWMNTEAFF,TGTGCCAGCAGTGTTAAGTGGATGAACACTGAAGCTTTCTTT
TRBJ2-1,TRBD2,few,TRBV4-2,CASSQERTSGRPNEQFF,TGTGCCAGCAGCCAAGAAAGAACTAGCGGGAGGCCTAACGAGCAGTTCTTC
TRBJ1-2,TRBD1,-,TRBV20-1,CSWGQTQGFTF,TGCAGCTGGGGACAGACTCAGGGCTTCACCTTC
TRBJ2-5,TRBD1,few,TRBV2,CAREGAESGETQYF,TGTGCCCGCGAGGGGGCGGAAAGTGGAGAGACCCAGTACTTC
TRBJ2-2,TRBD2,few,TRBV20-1,CSARQLAAGELFF,TGCAGTGCTAGGCAACTAGCGGCCGGGGAGCTGTTTTTT
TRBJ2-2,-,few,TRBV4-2,CASSPPGSGELFF,TGTGCCAGCAGCCCCCCCGGGAGCGGGGAGCTGTTTTTT
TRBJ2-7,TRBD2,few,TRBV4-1,CASSQGGGGLAYEQYF,TGCGCCAGCAGCCAAGGGGGCGGGGGGTTGGCCTACGAGCAGTACTTC
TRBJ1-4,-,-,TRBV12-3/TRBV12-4,CASTPPGATNEKLFF,TGTGCCAGCACTCCTCCCGGGGCGACTAATGAAAAACTGTTTTTT
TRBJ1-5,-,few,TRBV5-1,CASSQAGYSNQPQHF,TGCGCCAGCAGTCAGGCAGGTTATAGCAATCAGCCCCAGCATTTT
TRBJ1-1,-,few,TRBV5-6,CASSLGPGSTEAFF,TGTGCCAGCAGCTTGGGGCCGGGAAGCACTGAAGCTTTCTTT
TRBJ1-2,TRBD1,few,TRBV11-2,CASSSAGQTSNYGYTF,TGTGCCAGCAGCTCCGCGGGACAGACCTCAAACTATGGCTACACCTTC
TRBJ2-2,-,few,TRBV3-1,CASSPLGKGELFF,TGTGCCAGCAGCCCACTAGGCAAAGGGGAGCTGTTTTTT
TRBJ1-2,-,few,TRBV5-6,CASSSDGQHYGYTF,TGTGCCAGCAGCTCGGACGGACAGCACTATGGCTACACCTTC
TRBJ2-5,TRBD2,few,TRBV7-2,CASSRVIAGGKQETQYF,TGTGCCAGCAGCAGGGTTATAGCGGGAGGGAAACAAGAGACCCAGTACTTC
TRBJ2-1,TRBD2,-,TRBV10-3,CAISGLAGEANNEQFF,TGTGCCATCAGTGGACTAGCGGGAGAGGCTAACAATGAGCAGTTCTTC